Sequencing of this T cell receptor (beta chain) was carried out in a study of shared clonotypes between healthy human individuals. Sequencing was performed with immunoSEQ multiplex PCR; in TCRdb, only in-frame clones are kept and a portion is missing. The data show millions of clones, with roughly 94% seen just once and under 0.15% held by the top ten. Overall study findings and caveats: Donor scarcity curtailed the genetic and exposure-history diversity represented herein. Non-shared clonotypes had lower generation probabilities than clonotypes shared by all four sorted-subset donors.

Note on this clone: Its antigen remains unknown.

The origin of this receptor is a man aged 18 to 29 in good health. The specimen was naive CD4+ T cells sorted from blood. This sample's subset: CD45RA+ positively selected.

CDR3: CASREGAQFEKLFF. The CDR3 nucleotides are TGTGCCAGCAGGGAGGGGGCGCAGTTTGAAAAACTGTTTTTT. The chain couples TRBV2 to TRBJ1-4; the match to TRBD1 covers 7 bases. Trimming cost V 6 bases and J 7 bases; bases outside gene matches: 8. The germline gives CDR1 SNHLY, CDR2 FYNNEI. The CDR3 extends over 14 amino acids.